Shown below are 15 T cell receptor beta chains from a single sample sequenced in a study of blood T cell repertoires in COVID-19. TCRdb's copy holds only in-frame clones and misses some; the assay was immunoSEQ multiplex PCR. The table includes tens of thousands of clones, 60% to 80% detected once. Sequencing input: peripheral blood. Receptors originate from a woman aged 70 to 79 with acute or convalescent COVID-19.

CDR3: CASSFQGASGNTIYF. CDR3 DNA sequence: TGCGCCAGCAGCTTCCAGGGGGCAAGTGGAAACACCATATATTTT. The chain carries TRBV5-1 and TRBJ1-3, with TRBD1 matching over 8 bases. Germline values: CDR1 SGHRS, CDR2 YFSETQ. Losses at the gene ends were 2 bases for V and 3 bases for J; bases not matched to a gene: 4. The CDR3 is 15 amino acids.

The chain is built from TRBV28 and TRBJ1-5, with 10 nucleotides matching TRBD1. The CDR3 totals 16 residues. Trimming took 4 bases from V and 7 from J; bases not matched to a gene: 10. The germline gives CDR1 MDHEN, CDR2 SYDVKM. The CDR3 DNA sequence: TGTGCCAGCAGTTCCCCGACAGGGGGCCGGGTGCAGCCCCAGCATTTT. Protein: CASSSPTGGRVQPQHF.

The V gene is TRBV5-4, the J gene TRBJ1-2; possible D gene TRBD1, 5 bases. This CDR3 has 16 residues. V lost 0 bases and J lost 3, with 15 bases in between. Germline-derived CDR1 and CDR2 are SGHNT and YYREEE (reference sequence). The DNA of the CDR3 is TGTGCCAGCAGCTTGGACAAGGAGGGGAGGCACTATGGCTACACCTTC. It yields the protein CASSLDKEGRHYGYTF. The full variable domain, rest sourced from reference TRBV5-4 and TRBJ1-2, is ETGVTQSPTHLIKTRGQQVTLRCSSQSGHNTVSWYQQALGQGPQFIFQYYREEENGRGNFPPRFSGLQFPNYSSELNVNALELDDSALYLCASSLDKEGRHYGYTFGSGTRLTVV.

The count of this clone is one. The rearrangement uses TRBV7-2 and TRBJ1-5; TRBD1 agrees at 10 bases. The CDR3 has 14 residues. Germline V gives CDR1 SGHTA, CDR2 FQGNSA. The trim removed 0 bases at V and 9 bases at J, leaving 2 bases unmatched. This CDR3 reads CASSLAGQGGPQHF. The CDR3 DNA sequence: TGTGCCAGCAGCTTAGCCGGACAGGGGGGGCCCCAGCATTTT.

The genes are TRBV19 and TRBJ1-5; no clear D gene. V lost 3 bases, J lost 4 bases, and 16 bases lay in between. CDR3 length equals 16 residues. Germline CDR1 and CDR2: LNHDA and SQIVND (reference sequence). The DNA of the CDR3 is TGTGCCAGTAGTATGGCTGCGGGCCTCCCGAATCAGCCCCAGCATTTT. Translation: CASSMAAGLPNQPQHF.

The chain employs TRBV19 and TRBJ1-2; D remains unclear. Germline loops: CDR1 LNHDA, CDR2 SQIVND (reference sequence). The CDR3 extends over 14 amino acids. Trimming removed 4 bases at V and 3 bases at J, with 12 bases between. The CDR3 coding sequence is TGTGCCAGTAGTAGACCCCCGGAGGACTATGGCTACACCTTC. Amino acid sequence: CASSRPPEDYGYTF.

With respect to this clone: Within the sample, other DNA sequences also encode this same CDR3. V gene TRBV19 combines with J gene TRBJ2-3; tentatively, D is TRBD1 (5 bases). The V gene lost 3 bases and the J gene lost 3 bases, with 7 bases spanning the gap. CDR3 size: 13 residues. CDR1 and CDR2 (germline): LNHDA, SQIVND (reference sequence). The CDR3 region has the DNA TGTGCCAGTAGTATGTCAGGGACAGATACGCAGTATTTT. Its protein product is CASSMSGTDTQYF.

This clone was detected once. V and J are TRBV7-3 and TRBJ1-2; 10 bases match TRBD1. Germline assignment: CDR1 SGHTA and CDR2 FQGTGA. The CDR3 totals 14 residues. Trimming at V came to 4 bases and at J to 8 bases, leaving 7 bases not matched to a gene. The CDR3 sequence: CASSSTRTGGGYTF. CDR3 sequence (DNA): TGTGCCAGCAGCTCAACTCGGACAGGGGGAGGCTACACCTTC.

The chain has TRBV9 and TRBJ1-6, with 8 positions matching TRBD1. The CDR3 is 15 amino acids. From germline, CDR1 is SGDLS and CDR2 YYNGEE. V shed 4 bases and J 10 bases; nucleotides not matched to a gene: 10. CDR3 in amino acids: CASSPKGQDTSPLHF. CDR3 DNA sequence: TGTGCCAGCAGCCCCAAGGGACAGGATACCTCACCCCTCCACTTT. Based on the CDR3 plus reference TRBV9 and TRBJ1-6, the full variable domain is DSGVTQTPKHLITATGQRVTLRCSPRSGDLSVYWYQQSLDQGLQFLIQYYNGEERAKGNILERFSAQQFPDLHSELNLSSLELGDSALYFCASSPKGQDTSPLHFGNGTRLTVT.

There are a few counts of this clone. The chain links TRBV3-1 (or the pseudogene TRBV3-2) to TRBJ2-7; tentatively, D is TRBD1 (6 bases). This CDR3 contains 13 residues. Looked up from germline, CDR1 is LGHDT and CDR2 is YNNKEL (reference sequence). V lost 4 bases, J lost 6 bases, and 13 bases lay in between. DNA for the CDR3: TGTGCCAGCAGCCGAGCCCAAGGGGGCGAGCAGTACTTC. Protein sequence: CASSRAQGGEQYF.

The CDR3 DNA reads as TGTGCCAGCAGTGAATGGCAGGGGGCAGCTTACACCATATATTTT. Encoded protein: CASSEWQGAAYTIYF. The genes are TRBV2 and TRBJ1-3; 8 nucleotides align to TRBD1. The ends lost 2 bases at V and 8 bases at J; junction bases unmatched: 8. This CDR3 has 15 residues. Looked up from germline, CDR1 is SNHLY and CDR2 is FYNNEI.

V is TRBV3-1 (or the pseudogene TRBV3-2) and J is TRBJ2-5; D is possibly TRBD1 (5 bases). CDR1 LGHDT and CDR2 YNNKEL come from the germline V gene (reference sequence). CDR3 length: 15 amino acids. V was shortened by 1 base and J by 7 bases, with 16 bases between the two germline ends. The CDR3 protein is CASSQGLQGSGTQYF. Here the CDR3 DNA reads TGTGCCAGCAGCCAAGGACTTCAGGGCTCGGGGACCCAGTACTTC.

The rearrangement uses TRBV13 and TRBJ1-6, with D unresolved. The ends were cut back, 0 bases at V and 4 bases at J, with 7 bases in the middle. The germline CDR1 and CDR2 sequences are PRHDT and FYEKMQ (reference sequence). The CDR3 totals 15 residues. The CDR3, as DNA: TGTGCCAGCAGCTTAGGAGGGAGGTATAATTCACCCCTCCACTTT. Its protein product is CASSLGGRYNSPLHF.

This clone has only a few counts. The chain has TRBV9 and TRBJ2-1; no clear D. Trimming stripped 4 bases from V and 7 bases from J, with 6 bases between. Germline lookup yields CDR1 SGDLS and CDR2 YYNGEE. This CDR3 has 11 residues. The CDR3 DNA follows: TGTGCCAGCAGCATCGGGAATGAGCAGTTCTTC. Its translation is CASSIGNEQFF.

V and J are TRBV5-1 and TRBJ2-3, with unresolved D. The CDR3 is 13 residues long. Looked up from germline, CDR1 is SGHRS and CDR2 is YFSETQ. The V gene lost 0 bases and the J gene lost 4 bases, with 6 bases spanning the gap. The chain's CDR3 is CASSLDPSDTQYF. The CDR3 DNA reads as TGCGCCAGCAGCTTGGATCCATCAGATACGCAGTATTTT.